One and the same sample provided the 21 T cell receptor beta chains below, sequenced in a study of blood T cell repertoires in COVID-19. The data were produced by immunoSEQ multiplex PCR, yet TCRdb's version contains in-frame clones alone and is incomplete. The data show 200,000 to 250,000 clones, approximately 90% seen once. Material for sequencing was peripheral blood. The receptors here all came from a man aged 55-75 years with COVID-19, enrolled during active disease.

The rearrangement links TRBV30 to TRBJ2-3; 7 bases fit TRBD1. This CDR3 is built from 16 residues. V trimming: 0 bases; J trimming: 4 bases; junction bases outside the gene matches: 10. The germline CDR1 and CDR2 sequences are GTSNPN and SVGIG (reference sequence). CDR3 protein: CAWSVGETGWADTQYF. In DNA, the CDR3 is TGTGCCTGGAGTGTAGGCGAGACAGGGTGGGCAGATACGCAGTATTTT.

The J gene is TRBJ2-1, the V gene TRBV28; TRBD2 might be the D (6 bases). The CDR3 length is 16 residues. V was trimmed by 2 bases and J by 1 base, leaving 12 bases between them. In germline, CDR1 is MDHEN, CDR2 SYDVKM. The CDR3 reads CASSLHDGRSYNEQFF. In nucleotides, the CDR3 is TGTGCCAGCAGTTTACATGACGGGAGATCCTACAATGAGCAGTTCTTC.

The chain is built from TRBV7-2 and TRBJ2-1; 9 bases map to TRBD2. Trimming cost V 9 bases and J 0 bases; bases outside gene matches: 6. The CDR3 is 15 amino acids. Germline V CDR1 and CDR2: SGHTA, FQGNSA. CDR3 bases: TGTGCCAGTTTAGCGGGGGATAGCTCCTACAATGAGCAGTTCTTC. Protein product: CASLAGDSSYNEQFF.

V is TRBV6-2 or TRBV6-3 and J is TRBJ1-3; D gene uncertain. V was clipped by 3 bases and J by 5 bases, with 11 bases between them. The CDR3 has 14 amino acids. Germline CDR1 and CDR2: MNHEY and SVGEGT. The CDR3 coding sequence is TGTGCCAGCAGTTATAAGAGACAACGAAACACCATATATTTT. This encodes CASSYKRQRNTIYF.

The chain has TRBV3-1 (or the pseudogene TRBV3-2) and TRBJ1-3; tentatively, D is TRBD1 (5 bases). V lost 4 bases, J lost 1 base, and 11 bases lay in between. Germline V gives CDR1 LGHDT, CDR2 YNNKEL (reference sequence). There are 15 residues in the CDR3. The CDR3 DNA follows: TGTGCCAGCAGCCTAAGGGGAAGTTCTGGAAACACCATATATTTT. Residues: CASSLRGSSGNTIYF.

The J gene is TRBJ1-2, the V gene TRBV6-4; D call uncertain. Germline V gene data show CDR1 as MRHNA and CDR2 as SNTAGT. CDR3 length: 11 amino acids. The V and J ends lost 2 bases and 8 bases respectively, with 6 bases between them. The CDR3 here is CASSDARGYTF. CDR3 nucleotides: TGTGCCAGCAGTGACGCGCGGGGCTACACCTTC.

The chain couples TRBV7-9 to TRBJ1-1, with TRBD1 matching over 12 bases. There are 16 residues in the CDR3. CDR1 and CDR2 from the germline V gene are SEHNR and FQNEAQ (reference sequence). J lost 11 bases, V lost 4 bases, and 14 bases had no gene match. This CDR3 is CASSSAPGQGAHSAFF. Written as DNA, the CDR3 is TGTGCCAGCAGCTCGGCCCCGGGACAGGGGGCCCACAGTGCTTTCTTT. Full variable domain (rest looked up from reference TRBV7-9 and TRBJ1-1): DTGVSQNPRHKITKRGQNVTFRCDPISEHNRLYWYRQTLGQGPEFLTYFQNEAQLEKSRLLSDRFSAERPKGSFSTLEIQRTEQGDSAMYLCASSSAPGQGAHSAFFGQGTRLTVV.

The chain is built from TRBV11-1 and TRBJ2-7; 7 bases are a match to TRBD2. This CDR3 has 14 amino acids. The V segment lost 5 bases and the J segment 5 bases; nucleotides outside the gene matches: 9. The germline V gene encodes CDR1 SGHAT and CDR2 FQDESV (reference sequence). The CDR3 here is CASSQSGTIDEQYF. For the CDR3, the DNA is TGTGCCAGCAGCCAATCCGGGACTATTGACGAGCAGTACTTC.

The chain combines TRBV6-4 with TRBJ2-1; 12 positions match TRBD1. This CDR3 spans 14 amino acids. Germline CDR1 MRHNA, CDR2 SNTAGT. V lost 4 bases to trimming and J lost 8 bases; unmatched junction nucleotides: 3. The CDR3 here is CASSAGQGADEQFF. The CDR3 bases are TGTGCCAGCAGTGCGGGACAGGGGGCGGATGAGCAGTTCTTC.

The chain joins TRBV4-2 to TRBJ2-1; D perhaps matches TRBD1 (5 bases). In germline, CDR1 is LGHNA, CDR2 YNFKEQ. V shed 2 bases and J shed 1 base, with 12 bases lying between them. The CDR3 contains 16 residues. In nucleotides, the CDR3 is TGTGCCAGCAGCCAACTTGGGGCTAGATCCTACAATGAGCAGTTCTTC. Protein: CASSQLGARSYNEQFF.

The chain combines TRBV9 with TRBJ1-1, with a weak D call TRBD1 (5 bases). Trimming took off 3 bases at V and 1 base at J, with 7 bases between the two ends. This CDR3 has 13 residues. In germline, CDR1 is SGDLS, CDR2 YYNGEE. The CDR3 nucleotides are TGTGCCAGCAGCGGGGGCCCGAACACTGAAGCTTTCTTT. Its translation: CASSGGPNTEAFF.

The rearrangement uses TRBV18 and TRBJ2-2, with 9 bases matching TRBD1. Germline CDR1 reads KGHSH; CDR2 reads LQKENI. The trim removed 2 bases at V and 6 bases at J, leaving 10 bases unmatched. CDR3 size: 17 residues. CDR3 sequence: CASSPRPGQGTPGELFF. The CDR3 coding sequence is TGTGCCAGCTCACCAAGACCGGGACAGGGTACCCCCGGGGAGCTGTTTTTT.

The rearrangement links TRBV21-1 to TRBJ2-1; the table's TRBD2 call for D was not verified on the DNA. TRBV21-1 is recorded as a pseudogene. CDR3 length: 16 residues. The CDR3 region has the DNA TGTGCCAGCAGCAAACGGACTAGCGGGAAGTACAATGAGCAGTTCTTC. This gives the protein CASSKRTSGKYNEQFF.

The chain couples TRBV29-1 to TRBJ1-2; D is ambiguous. Germline assignment: CDR1 SQVTM and CDR2 ANQGSEA. V was shortened by 4 bases and J by 8 bases, with 11 bases between the two germline ends. The CDR3 is 11 amino acids. CDR3 nucleotide sequence: TGCAGCGTTGTGACTTCGGTGGGCTACACCTTC. Amino acid sequence: CSVVTSVGYTF.

The chain has TRBV5-1 and TRBJ1-4; possible D gene TRBD1, 5 bases. Per germline, CDR1 SGHRS and CDR2 YFSETQ. The CDR3 runs 14 residues. The ends were cut back, 2 bases at V and 8 bases at J, with 13 bases in the middle. This CDR3 is CASSFSQGQEKLFF. CDR3 coding DNA: TGCGCCAGCAGCTTTTCTCAGGGTCAGGAAAAACTGTTTTTT.

This clone was picked up a small number of times. The chain uses TRBV3-1 (or the pseudogene TRBV3-2) and TRBJ2-1, with 10 positions matching TRBD2. The CDR3 is 17 residues long. With 0 bases clipped from V and 6 bases from J, the junction kept 8 bases outside the gene matches. Germline V gives CDR1 LGHDT, CDR2 YNNKEL (reference sequence). CDR3 loop: CASSQDQAGGTFNEQFF. In DNA form, the CDR3 reads TGTGCCAGCAGCCAAGATCAAGCGGGGGGGACATTCAATGAGCAGTTCTTC.

The chain carries TRBV18 and TRBJ2-1, with 14 bases fitting TRBD2. CDR1 KGHSH and CDR2 LQKENI come from the germline V gene. The CDR3 has 15 amino acids. The V segment lost 6 bases and the J segment 6 bases; nucleotides outside the gene matches: 4. The CDR3 reads CASSLGLAGVNEQFF. The CDR3 DNA reads TGTGCCAGCTCCCTGGGACTAGCGGGAGTCAATGAGCAGTTCTTC.

V and J are TRBV18 and TRBJ1-3; D remains ambiguous. The CDR3 runs 15 residues. The germline V gene encodes CDR1 KGHSH and CDR2 LQKENI. V was cut by 3 bases and J by 1 base, with 10 bases left in between. The CDR3 region has the DNA TGTGCCAGCTCACCTAATCCGCGGTCTGGAAACACCATATATTTT. The encoded protein is CASSPNPRSGNTIYF.

On this clone itself: The germline gene is not matched at one end of the junction; a read error may be the cause. The rearrangement joins TRBV11-2 to TRBJ1-2; 9 bases match TRBD1. CDR1 is SGHAT, CDR2 FQNNGV, per germline. The CDR3 is 13 amino acids. The CDR3 DNA follows: TGTGCCAGCAGCTTAGCACTTACAGGGGGCTTCGCCTTC. It codes for CASSLALTGGFAF.

The chain carries TRBV5-4 and TRBJ1-1, with D perhaps TRBD1 (5 bases). Germline values: CDR1 SGHNT, CDR2 YYREEE (reference sequence). CDR3 length: 14 residues. Deletions cut 0 bases from V and 4 bases from J, with 10 bases between. The CDR3 spells CASSLVGGGTEAFF. The DNA of the CDR3 is TGTGCCAGCAGCTTGGTCGGGGGAGGCACTGAAGCTTTCTTT.

The chain combines TRBV5-4 with TRBJ2-5, with 9 bases aligning to TRBD1. The CDR3 spans 15 residues. CDR1 and CDR2 (germline): SGHNT, YYREEE (reference sequence). V trimming: 4 bases; J trimming: 5 bases; junction bases outside the gene matches: 9. CDR3 residues: CASSPQGAGSETQYF. The CDR3 coding sequence is TGTGCCAGCAGCCCACAGGGGGCCGGGTCGGAGACCCAGTACTTC. Drawing the rest from reference TRBV5-4 and TRBJ2-5, the complete variable domain is ETGVTQSPTHLIKTRGQQVTLRCSSQSGHNTVSWYQQALGQGPQFIFQYYREEENGRGNFPPRFSGLQFPNYSSELNVNALELDDSALYLCASSPQGAGSETQYFGPGTRLLVL.